The 30 T cell receptor beta chains listed next were all sequenced from one sample in a study of T cell responses to AZD1222 COVID-19 vaccine. Sequencing used immunoSEQ multiplex PCR; TCRdb keeps in-frame clones, though not all of them. Found here are around 170,000 clones, around 90% of them singletons; the top ten hold less than 2.5%. The specimen comprised peripheral blood, sampled 28 days after the second AZD1222 dose. These TCRs come from an adult who received the AZD1222 COVID-19 vaccine.

This rearrangement joins TRBV12-3 or TRBV12-4 to TRBJ1-1; D gene unclear. This CDR3 comprises 11 residues. Between the trimmed V and J ends, which lost 6 bases and 5 bases, there was a span of 7 bases. The CDR3 DNA reads as TGTGCCAGCAGCCGAGGTACTGAAGCTTTCTTT. Translated, it gives CASSRGTEAFF.

The chain recombines TRBV3-1 (or the pseudogene TRBV3-2) with TRBJ1-3; D gene uncertain. Germline V gene sequence: CDR1 LGHDT, CDR2 YNNKEL (reference sequence). Between the trimmed V and J ends, which lost 3 bases and 0 bases, there was a span of 3 bases. This CDR3 region has 13 residues. The CDR3 loop reads CASSQISGNTIYF. CDR3 in DNA: TGTGCCAGCAGCCAGATCTCTGGAAACACCATATATTTT.

This rearrangement joins TRBV14 to TRBJ1-6; 11 positions agree with TRBD1. The V and J ends lost 0 bases and 6 bases, in that order; junction bases with no gene match: 1. The V gene's germline CDR1 is SGHDN and CDR2 FVKESK. The CDR3 totals 16 residues. The CDR3 bases are TGTGCCAGCAGCCAAGAGGGACAGGGGGGTAATTCACCCCTCCACTTT. It translates to CASSQEGQGGNSPLHF.

This clone was found once. The rearrangement joins TRBV24-1 to TRBJ1-2; TRBD1 matches at 8 bases. The CDR3 is 13 amino acids. After removal of 3 bases from V and 4 bases from J, the junction contained 0 bases not matched to a gene. Germline lookup yields CDR1 KGHDR and CDR2 SFDVKD. The CDR3, as DNA: TGTGCCACCAGTGATGGACAGGGCTATGGCTACACCTTC. Amino acid sequence: CATSDGQGYGYTF.

The chain carries TRBV4-2 and TRBJ1-6; 9 bases are a match to TRBD1. The J segment lost 9 bases and the V segment lost 3 bases, leaving 3 bases of the junction unmatched. This CDR3 has 14 residues. In germline, CDR1 is LGHNA, CDR2 YNFKEQ. CDR3 nucleotides: TGTGCCAGCAGCCAGGCGACAGGGGGTTCACCCCTCCACTTT. Protein sequence: CASSQATGGSPLHF.

This CDR3 is CASSSVQGRGTEAFF. The DNA for the CDR3 is TGTGCCAGCAGTTCTGTACAGGGGCGAGGGACTGAAGCTTTCTTT. V usage is TRBV27 and J usage is TRBJ1-1, with 7 bases aligning to TRBD1. The CDR3 is made up of 15 amino acids. Germline CDR1 reads MNHEY; CDR2 reads SMNVEV (reference sequence). V was pared by 4 bases and J by 5 bases, with 10 bases of the junction left unmatched.

The rearrangement links TRBV4-1 to TRBJ1-5; the D is unclear. The V gene's germline CDR1 is MGHRA and CDR2 YSYEKL. This CDR3 has 14 residues. V lost 0 bases, J lost 4 bases, and 7 bases lay in between. For the CDR3, the DNA is TGCGCCAGCAGCCAAGATGGGGTAAATCAGCCCCAGCATTTT. Translated, it gives CASSQDGVNQPQHF.

The gene calls are TRBV6-6 and TRBJ1-4, with 11 bases fitting TRBD1. J lost 7 bases, V lost 4 bases, and 5 bases had no gene match. Germline V gene sequence: CDR1 MNHNY, CDR2 SVGAGI (reference sequence). The CDR3 contains 15 residues. The CDR3 coding sequence is TGTGCCAGCAGTTTCCCCGGGACAGGGGGTGAAAAACTGTTTTTT. Amino acid sequence: CASSFPGTGGEKLFF.

The J gene is TRBJ1-4, the V gene TRBV4-2; D is perhaps TRBD1 (5 bases). Germline loops: CDR1 LGHNA, CDR2 YNFKEQ. This CDR3 is 14 amino acids long. The V and J ends lost 0 bases and 7 bases respectively, with 9 bases between them. The CDR3 protein is CASSQDPGGEKLFF. CDR3 bases: TGTGCCAGCAGCCAAGACCCCGGGGGTGAAAAACTGTTTTTT.

A single count supports this clone. The chain is built from TRBV25-1 and TRBJ2-6; 8 bases map to TRBD2. Germline CDR1 reads MGHDK; CDR2 reads SYGVNS. The V and J ends lost 7 bases and 1 base, in that order; junction bases with no gene match: 6. This CDR3 has 16 residues. CDR3 amino acids: CASTSGGVSGANVLTF. The CDR3 coding sequence is TGTGCCAGCACCTCGGGGGGGGTTTCTGGGGCCAACGTCCTGACTTTC.

V usage is TRBV5-4 and J usage is TRBJ1-1; 12 nucleotides agree with TRBD1. The ends lost 10 bases at V and 5 bases at J; junction bases unmatched: 6. The CDR3 length is 13 residues. Germline lookup yields CDR1 SGHNT and CDR2 YYREEE (reference sequence). The CDR3 protein is CAGTGGVWTEAFF. The CDR3 DNA reads TGTGCCGGGACAGGGGGCGTATGGACTGAAGCTTTCTTT.

This CDR3 is CASSQSGGQGEKLFF. CDR3 nucleotide sequence: TGTGCCAGCAGCCAATCTGGGGGACAGGGGGAAAAACTGTTTTTT. The chain links TRBV4-2 to TRBJ1-4; 10 bases match TRBD1. V was pared by 2 bases and J by 8 bases, with 5 bases of the junction left unmatched. Germline loops: CDR1 LGHNA, CDR2 YNFKEQ. The CDR3 sequence is 15 residues long.

This sequence joins TRBV10-3 and TRBJ1-2; tentatively, D is TRBD1 (5 bases). Per the germline V gene, CDR1 is ENHRY and CDR2 is SYGVKD. This CDR3 spans 14 amino acids. The ends were cut back, 0 bases at V and 3 bases at J, with 8 bases in the middle. The CDR3 protein is CAISESGGDYGYTF. The CDR3 DNA is TGTGCCATCAGTGAGTCGGGGGGGGACTATGGCTACACCTTC.

The V call is TRBV28, the J call TRBJ1-5, with 9 positions matching TRBD1. The V and J ends lost 5 bases and 7 bases, in that order; junction bases with no gene match: 9. Germline assignment: CDR1 MDHEN and CDR2 SYDVKM. The CDR3 has 15 amino acids. The CDR3 DNA reads TGTGCCAGCAGTCTCCCCGGGACAGGGCTCCAGCCCCAGCATTTT. Translating it yields CASSLPGTGLQPQHF.

The V call is TRBV7-9, the J call TRBJ2-3, with a possible D match to TRBD2 (6 bases). Germline loops: CDR1 SEHNR, CDR2 FQNEAQ (reference sequence). Trimming pared 0 bases from V and 0 bases from J, leaving 7 bases between. The CDR3 consists of 15 residues. The CDR3 reads CASSLASGSTDTQYF. In DNA form, the CDR3 reads TGTGCCAGCAGCTTAGCTAGCGGTAGCACAGATACGCAGTATTTT.

CDR3 sequence: CASSLVAGGGGEKLFF. CDR3 DNA sequence: TGTGCCAGCAGCTTAGTTGCCGGAGGAGGGGGTGAAAAACTGTTTTTT. The chain uses TRBV7-9 and TRBJ1-4, with D perhaps TRBD1 (6 bases). Deletions cut 1 base from V and 7 bases from J, with 16 bases between. In germline, CDR1 is SEHNR, CDR2 FQNEAQ (reference sequence). The CDR3 spans 16 residues.

CDR3 loop: CASSDLAGGVYEQYF. In nucleotides, the CDR3 is TGTGCCAGCAGTGATCTGGCAGGGGGCGTCTACGAGCAGTACTTC. The gene calls are TRBV6-1 and TRBJ2-7, with 8 positions matching TRBD1. CDR3 length: 15 residues. Germline-derived CDR1 and CDR2 are MNHNS and SASEGT. Trimming took 3 bases from V and 3 from J; bases not matched to a gene: 7.

This sequence joins TRBV18 and TRBJ1-1; D is unresolved. V shed 2 bases and J shed 6 bases, with 16 bases lying between them. This CDR3 is built from 15 residues. Germline CDR1 reads KGHSH; CDR2 reads LQKENI. The CDR3 DNA follows: TGTGCCAGCTCACCAGAGTTGGCTCTTCTTCCTGAAGCTTTCTTT. It specifies CASSPELALLPEAFF.

V is TRBV4-1 and J is TRBJ2-7; weak D call: TRBD2 (5 bases). Germline V CDR1 and CDR2: MGHRA, YSYEKL. The ends were cut back, 0 bases at V and 1 base at J, with 10 bases in the middle. The CDR3 covers 15 residues. The CDR3 protein is CASSQERGLSYEQYF. In nucleotides, the CDR3 is TGCGCCAGCAGCCAAGAGAGAGGGCTGTCCTACGAGCAGTACTTC.

The chain combines TRBV7-9 with TRBJ2-7, with 7 bases aligning to TRBD2. Germline CDR1 SEHNR, CDR2 FQNEAQ (reference sequence). The CDR3 totals 13 residues. The junction had 7 bases not matched to a gene; V was cut back by 8 bases and J by 3 bases. Written as DNA, the CDR3 is TGTGCCAGCCTGGGGGGAGGGTACTACGAGCAGTACTTC. This translates into CASLGGGYYEQYF.

Only one count was recorded for this clone. The gene calls are TRBV4-1 and TRBJ2-5, with a tentative D call TRBD1 (6 bases). The CDR3 contains 15 residues. Per the germline V gene, CDR1 is MGHRA and CDR2 is YSYEKL. V was cut by 6 bases and J by 6 bases, with 20 bases left in between. For the CDR3, the DNA is TGCGCCAGCAGGAAGGGGGTGGGGTTAGAGAAGACCCAGTACTTC. Translated: CASRKGVGLEKTQYF.

V and J are TRBV2 and TRBJ1-3; no clear D. The CDR3 is made up of 15 amino acids. Germline CDR1 is SNHLY and CDR2 is FYNNEI. V gave up 2 bases and J gave up 0 bases, with 8 bases separating them. The chain's CDR3 is CASSESVSSGNTIYF. For the CDR3, the DNA is TGTGCCAGCAGTGAATCGGTCAGCTCTGGAAACACCATATATTTT.

This clone was found once. The genes are TRBV3-1 (or the pseudogene TRBV3-2) and TRBJ1-5; D call uncertain. The length of the CDR3 is 13 residues. Trimming removed 3 bases from V and 5 bases from J, with 8 bases in between. Germline CDR1 and CDR2: LGHDT and YNNKEL (reference sequence). The CDR3 DNA reads as TGTGCCAGCAGCCAGTCACAGTATCAGCCCCAGCATTTT. This encodes CASSQSQYQPQHF.

This chain joins TRBV7-2 and TRBJ2-3; D is perhaps TRBD1 or TRBD2 (5 bases each). With 0 bases removed from V and 6 bases from J, the gap between germline ends came to 10 bases. The germline gives CDR1 SGHTA, CDR2 FQGNSA. The CDR3 extends over 14 amino acids. CDR3 amino acids: CASSLAGVRDTQYF. The CDR3 nucleotides are TGTGCCAGCAGCTTAGCGGGGGTGAGGGATACGCAGTATTTT.

Turning to this clone: The junction departs from the called germline gene at one end, perhaps through a read error. In DNA form, the CDR3 reads TGTGCCAGCAGTGTAGGGGCGAATTCACCCCTCCACTTT. It yields the protein CASSVGANSPLHF. The V gene is TRBV9, the J gene TRBJ1-6; maybe TRBD1 (5 bases). The CDR3 totals 13 residues. The germline V gene encodes CDR1 SGDLS and CDR2 YYNGEE.

The rearrangement links TRBV24-1 to TRBJ1-4, with 8 bases lining up with TRBD1. V shed 7 bases, J shed 0 bases, and the junction held 12 bases outside the gene matches. The V gene's germline CDR1 is KGHDR and CDR2 SFDVKD. The CDR3 is made up of 18 amino acids. CDR3 amino acids: CATSRLRGPNATNEKLFF. The CDR3, as DNA: TGTGCCACCAGCCGACTCAGGGGGCCCAATGCAACTAATGAAAAACTGTTTTTT.

This clone occurred once. This chain uses TRBV4-3 with TRBJ1-2; maybe TRBD1 (5 bases). CDR1 and CDR2 (germline): LGHNA, YSLEER. This CDR3 spans 16 amino acids. V was trimmed by 5 bases and J by 1 base, leaving 17 bases between them. The CDR3 is CASSSATGAFNYGYTF. CDR3 nucleotide sequence: TGCGCCAGCAGCTCCGCAACAGGCGCGTTTAACTATGGCTACACCTTC.

The chain carries TRBV7-3 and TRBJ2-1; D not resolved. The CDR3 runs to 13 residues. Germline assignment: CDR1 SGHTA and CDR2 FQGTGA. Deletions cut 2 bases from V and 10 bases from J, with 12 bases between. The CDR3 DNA follows: TGTGCCAGCAGCTTAGGGAATGACCGGGAGCAGTTCTTC. This codes for CASSLGNDREQFF.

The V call is TRBV4-1, the J call TRBJ1-2, with a tentative D call TRBD1 (5 bases). CDR1 is MGHRA, CDR2 YSYEKL, per germline. The germline V and J ends were trimmed by 5 bases and 5 bases, with 21 bases remaining between them. CDR3 size: 16 residues. The CDR3 DNA is TGCGCCAGCAGCGAACTCCCTTGGACACCTACTTATGGCTACACCTTC. Translating gives CASSELPWTPTYGYTF.

The chain recombines TRBV24-1 with TRBJ2-3; D is perhaps TRBD2 (5 bases). The germline V gene has CDR1 KGHDR and CDR2 SFDVKD. Between the trimmed V and J ends, which lost 3 bases and 3 bases, there was a span of 9 bases. This CDR3 region has 14 residues. The chain's CDR3 is CATSDLAGTDTQYF. Written as DNA, the CDR3 is TGTGCCACCAGTGATCTAGCCGGGACAGATACGCAGTATTTT.